This entry lists 24 T cell receptor beta chains sequenced from one sample in a study of Graves' ophthalmopathy and Graves' hyperthyroidism. Amplification from RNA transcripts yielded the TCR beta CDR3 regions. Amplification began with first-round RT-PCR using HTBI primers, then second-round multiplex PCR was performed. TCRdb reanalysed the multiplex PCR reads using MiXCR and keeps one entry per CDR3 protein. The repertoire holds over 200,000 distinct CDR3 sequences, with 25% to 35% as singletons. The sample consisted of peripheral blood. These receptors all come from a man over 45 with Graves' ophthalmopathy.

This clonotype was detected many times. The chain recombines TRBV6-1 with TRBJ1-1; D gene uncertain. This CDR3 has 13 residues. The ends were cut back, 4 bases at V and 2 bases at J, with 8 bases in the middle. From germline, CDR1 is MNHNS and CDR2 SASEGT. The CDR3 protein is CASSGTYNTEAFF. Written as DNA, the CDR3 is TGTGCCAGCAGTGGAACATACAACACTGAAGCTTTCTTT.

There are many counts of this clonotype. The gene calls are TRBV24-1 and TRBJ2-2; unclear D gene. The CDR3 spans 12 residues. Germline-derived CDR1 and CDR2 are KGHDR and SFDVKD. V lost 8 bases and J lost 3, with 6 bases in between. The CDR3 DNA follows: TGTGCCACCACTCCGGACACCGGGGAGCTGTTTTTT. Translating gives CATTPDTGELFF.

The genes are TRBV12-3 or TRBV12-4 and TRBJ1-2, with TRBD1 matching over 7 bases. Trimming took 7 bases from V and 5 from J; bases not matched to a gene: 7. The CDR3 loop spans 13 amino acids. CDR3 nucleotide sequence: TGTGCCAGCACCCTACAGGGGCCATATGGCTACACCTTC. It encodes CASTLQGPYGYTF.

The table lists this clonotype with many counts. The CDR3 reads CASSLGEQGREQYF. The CDR3 bases are TGTGCCAGCAGCTTAGGGGAACAGGGTCGCGAGCAGTACTTC. The V call is TRBV7-9, the J call TRBJ2-7, with TRBD1 as a possible D gene (6 bases). In germline, CDR1 is SEHNR, CDR2 FQNEAQ (reference sequence). Trimming removed 1 base at V and 6 bases at J, with 13 bases between. The CDR3 is 14 amino acids.

At least ten counts were recorded for this clonotype. The chain uses TRBV10-3 and TRBJ2-5, with D uncertain. The CDR3 is made up of 14 amino acids. Germline assignment: CDR1 ENHRY and CDR2 SYGVKD. Trimming cost V 1 base and J 1 base, with 7 bases left between them. CDR3 coding DNA: TGTGCCATCAGTGAGTTAGGACGCCAAGAGACCCAGTACTTC. Encoded protein: CAISELGRQETQYF.

The sample holds many counts of this clonotype. This chain connects TRBV6-2 or TRBV6-3 to TRBJ2-7; 7 nucleotides line up with TRBD1. Per the germline V gene, CDR1 is MNHEY and CDR2 is SVGEGT. The CDR3 is 14 amino acids. J was trimmed by 1 base and V by 6 bases; bases with no gene match: 6. The CDR3 nucleotides are TGTGCCAGCAGACGGGACAGTTCATCCTACGAGCAGTACTTC. It translates to CASRRDSSSYEQYF.

This clonotype was picked up many times. The chain is built from TRBV6-2 or TRBV6-3 and TRBJ2-6; the D is unclear. The CDR3 runs 14 residues. The germline V gene encodes CDR1 MNHEY and CDR2 SVGEGT. V was clipped by 6 bases and J by 2 bases, with 8 bases between them. The CDR3 sequence is CASSLTAGANVLTF. The CDR3 bases are TGTGCCAGCAGCTTAACGGCTGGGGCCAACGTCCTGACTTTC.

In this sample, this clonotype turned up many times. J is TRBJ2-7 and V is TRBV5-1; TRBD1 matches at 11 bases. With V trimmed by 0 bases and J by 10 bases, 9 bases remained unmatched. This CDR3 has 15 amino acids. The germline gives CDR1 SGHRS, CDR2 YFSETQ. The CDR3 protein is CASSLDRTGGADQYF. The CDR3 nucleotides are TGCGCCAGCAGCTTGGATAGGACAGGGGGCGCGGATCAGTACTTC.

This clonotype has a handful of counts. This chain uses TRBV2 with TRBJ1-5; 7 bases map to TRBD1. The CDR3 totals 13 residues. J gave up 6 bases and V 6 bases, and 5 bases lay outside the gene matches. The V gene's germline CDR1 is SNHLY and CDR2 FYNNEI. The CDR3 nucleotides read TGTGCCAGCAGAGTGGACAGGCGTCAGCCCCAGCATTTT. Translation gives CASRVDRRQPQHF. Together with reference TRBV2 and TRBJ1-5, the CDR3 gives the full variable domain: EPEVTQTPSHQVTQMGQEVILRCVPISNHLYFYWYRQILGQKVEFLVSFYNNEISEKSEIFDDQFSVERPDGSNFTLKIRSTKLEDSAMYFCASRVDRRQPQHFGDGTRLSIL.

This clonotype came up many times. The chain combines TRBV28 with TRBJ1-5, with 7 bases identical to TRBD1. J lost 5 bases, V lost 7 bases, and 8 bases had no gene match. The CDR3 runs 14 residues. The germline gives CDR1 MDHEN, CDR2 SYDVKM. The CDR3 DNA sequence: TGTGCCAGCACCGACAGGGTGGTCGATCAGCCCCAGCATTTT. Its protein is CASTDRVVDQPQHF.

This clonotype was seen at least ten times. The genes are TRBV7-2 and TRBJ2-2; the D is unclear. Germline V CDR1 and CDR2: SGHTA, FQGNSA. The CDR3 consists of 12 residues. Trimming removed 4 bases at V and 3 bases at J, with 3 bases between. In nucleotides, the CDR3 is TGTGCCAGCAGCTCCTACACCGGGGAGCTGTTTTTT. Residues: CASSSYTGELFF.

The V gene is TRBV5-1, the J gene TRBJ2-5; D unclear. CDR1 and CDR2 from the germline V gene are SGHRS and YFSETQ. CDR3 size: 14 residues. The V end lost 5 bases, the J end lost 2 bases, and 13 bases lay between the germline ends. The CDR3 is CASRRTQLQETQYF. The CDR3 nucleotides read TGCGCCAGCAGAAGAACACAACTACAAGAGACCCAGTACTTC.

The chain joins TRBV18 to TRBJ1-1; D perhaps matches TRBD1 (6 bases). V gave up 1 base and J gave up 6 bases, with 12 bases separating them. CDR3 length: 14 residues. The germline CDR1 and CDR2 sequences are KGHSH and LQKENI. The CDR3 spells CASSPRAGVSEAFF. Here the CDR3 DNA reads TGTGCCAGCTCACCACGGGCAGGGGTCTCTGAAGCTTTCTTT. Full variable domain (remainder filled in from reference TRBV18 and TRBJ1-1): NAGVMQNPRHLVRRRGQEARLRCSPMKGHSHVYWYRQLPEEGLKFMVYLQKENIIDESGMPKERFSAEFPKEGPSILRIQQVVRGDSAAYFCASSPRAGVSEAFFGQGTRLTVV.

This clonotype was seen at least ten times. V gene TRBV6-4 combines with J gene TRBJ2-3; TRBD2 matches 8 bases. CDR1 and CDR2 (germline): MRHNA, SNTAGT. The trim removed 4 bases at V and 1 base at J, leaving 4 bases unmatched. The CDR3 contains 15 residues. CDR3 in DNA: TGTGCCAGCAGTGGCCCGACTAGCGGCACAGATACGCAGTATTTT. Translated: CASSGPTSGTDTQYF.

The table lists this clonotype with many counts. The rearrangement links TRBV29-1 to TRBJ2-7, with D perhaps matching TRBD1 (5 bases). CDR1 is SQVTM, CDR2 ANQGSEA, per germline. The CDR3 has 13 residues. V lost 3 bases and J 6 bases, leaving 15 bases between the germline ends. The CDR3 loop reads CSVESGKIGEQYF. As DNA, the CDR3 is TGCAGCGTTGAGTCAGGGAAGATTGGCGAGCAGTACTTC.

The chain carries TRBV7-2 and TRBJ1-2; weak D call: TRBD1 (5 bases). CDR3 size: 15 residues. Germline loops: CDR1 SGHTA, CDR2 FQGNSA. V gave up 0 bases and J gave up 3 bases, with 11 bases separating them. The CDR3 DNA follows: TGTGCCAGCAGCTTAGCGGTAGGGGATGACTATGGCTACACCTTC. Translating it yields CASSLAVGDDYGYTF.

V gene TRBV6-1 combines with J gene TRBJ2-7; 7 bases are a match to TRBD1. This CDR3 has 13 amino acids. With V trimmed by 6 bases and J by 5 bases, 7 bases remained unmatched. Germline CDR1 MNHNS, CDR2 SASEGT. The CDR3 spells CASRRQGMDEQYF. CDR3 sequence (DNA): TGTGCCAGCAGACGACAGGGAATGGACGAGCAGTACTTC.

The rearrangement uses TRBV29-1 and TRBJ2-7; 12 bases map to TRBD2. Germline values: CDR1 SQVTM, CDR2 ANQGSEA. This CDR3 has 15 amino acids. The trim removed 4 bases at V and 1 base at J, leaving 5 bases unmatched. The DNA of the CDR3 is TGCAGCGTTGTAGGACTAGCGGGATTATCCTACGAGCAGTACTTC. As protein: CSVVGLAGLSYEQYF.

This clonotype was detected many times. The chain has TRBV4-1 and TRBJ1-1; D is undetermined. Germline CDR1 reads MGHRA; CDR2 reads YSYEKL. V dropped 1 base and J dropped 5 bases, with 8 bases sitting between them. The CDR3 contains 13 residues. The CDR3 reads CASSQAAGTEAFF. Written as DNA, the CDR3 is TGCGCCAGCAGCCAAGCCGCGGGTACTGAAGCTTTCTTT.

This clonotype is a singleton in its sample. V is TRBV28 and J is TRBJ2-7; D is possibly TRBD2 (6 bases). The CDR3 is 15 amino acids. CDR1 and CDR2 from the germline V gene are MDHEN and SYDVKM. The V and J ends lost 2 bases and 7 bases respectively, with 18 bases between them. This CDR3 reads CASSLGTLELGEQYF. The CDR3 region has the DNA TGTGCCAGCAGTTTAGGGACTTTGGAGTTGGGAGAGCAGTACTTC. Full variable domain (rest looked up from reference TRBV28 and TRBJ2-7): DVKVTQSSRYLVKRTGEKVFLECVQDMDHENMFWYRQDPGLGLRLIYFSYDVKMKEKGDIPEGYSVSREKKERFSLILESASTNQTSMYLCASSLGTLELGEQYFGPGTRLTVT.

This clonotype came up many times. J is TRBJ1-1 and V is TRBV29-1, with a weak D call TRBD1 (5 bases). Germline assignment: CDR1 SQVTM and CDR2 ANQGSEA. With 1 base removed from V and 0 bases from J, the gap between germline ends came to 9 bases. The CDR3 loop spans 14 amino acids. The CDR3, as DNA: TGCAGCGTTGAAGGGGGGTTTATGAACACTGAAGCTTTCTTT. Translated, it gives CSVEGGFMNTEAFF.

This rearrangement joins TRBV2 to TRBJ2-7; 9 nucleotides match TRBD1. The V and J ends lost 2 bases and 5 bases, in that order; junction bases with no gene match: 7. Germline CDR1 reads SNHLY; CDR2 reads FYNNEI. The CDR3 sequence is 15 residues long. The CDR3 nucleotides are TGTGCCAGCAGTGAATTGGGGACAGGGTATAACGAGCAGTACTTC. Its protein is CASSELGTGYNEQYF. The whole variable domain, filled in from reference TRBV2 and TRBJ2-7, reads EPEVTQTPSHQVTQMGQEVILRCVPISNHLYFYWYRQILGQKVEFLVSFYNNEISEKSEIFDDQFSVERPDGSNFTLKIRSTKLEDSAMYFCASSELGTGYNEQYFGPGTRLTVT.

This clonotype has ten or more counts. J is TRBJ2-2 and V is TRBV7-9; 8 nucleotides align to TRBD2. V dropped 4 bases and J dropped 2; count of bases not matched to a gene: 3. Germline assignment: CDR1 SEHNR and CDR2 FQNEAQ (reference sequence). This CDR3 contains 15 residues. In DNA form, the CDR3 reads TGTGCCAGCAGCTGGACTAGCCATAACACCGGGGAGCTGTTTTTT. It is translated as CASSWTSHNTGELFF.

This chain joins TRBV19 and TRBJ2-7, with D maybe TRBD2 (6 bases). V lost 8 bases and J 6 bases, leaving 20 bases between the germline ends. Germline assignment: CDR1 LNHDA and CDR2 SQIVND (reference sequence). CDR3 size: 14 residues. DNA of the CDR3: TGTGCCAGTCCAACCCCGGCTATCGGGAGCGAGCAGTACTTC. Amino acids: CASPTPAIGSEQYF.